The 3 T cell receptor beta chains presented below share a single source sample, sequenced in a study of T cell responses to AZD1222 COVID-19 vaccine. Here immunoSEQ multiplex PCR was the method, and the copy in TCRdb shows in-frame clones only, minus some. The sample contains 150,000 to 200,000 clones, 93% of which appear only once. The input for sequencing was peripheral blood, taken on day 0 of AZD1222 vaccination. These receptors were collected from an adult in good health.

V usage is TRBV29-1 and J usage is TRBJ2-3, with unresolved D. The germline CDR1 and CDR2 sequences are SQVTM and ANQGSEA. CDR3 length equals 12 residues. The V end was cut by 4 bases, the J end by 0 bases, with 5 bases between. In DNA, the CDR3 is TGCAGCGTTGGGGCTAGCACAGATACGCAGTATTTT. Its protein is CSVGASTDTQYF.

The genes are TRBV5-1 and TRBJ1-1, with a weak D call TRBD1 (6 bases). V lost 4 bases to trimming and J lost 0 bases, with 7 bases between them. Germline V gene data show CDR1 as SGHRS and CDR2 as YFSETQ. This CDR3 comprises 13 residues. CDR3 in DNA: TGCGCCAGCAGCCACAGGGTGAACACTGAAGCTTTCTTT. It encodes CASSHRVNTEAFF.

This chain links TRBV28 with TRBJ1-5, with TRBD1 as a possible D gene (6 bases). The germline V gene has CDR1 MDHEN and CDR2 SYDVKM. This CDR3 contains 18 residues. The ends were cut back, 2 bases at V and 2 bases at J, with 19 bases in the middle. DNA of the CDR3: TGTGCCAGCAGTTTAAGGACAGCTAGCCGGCGGGGCAATCAGCCCCAGCATTTT. Translated: CASSLRTASRRGNQPQHF.